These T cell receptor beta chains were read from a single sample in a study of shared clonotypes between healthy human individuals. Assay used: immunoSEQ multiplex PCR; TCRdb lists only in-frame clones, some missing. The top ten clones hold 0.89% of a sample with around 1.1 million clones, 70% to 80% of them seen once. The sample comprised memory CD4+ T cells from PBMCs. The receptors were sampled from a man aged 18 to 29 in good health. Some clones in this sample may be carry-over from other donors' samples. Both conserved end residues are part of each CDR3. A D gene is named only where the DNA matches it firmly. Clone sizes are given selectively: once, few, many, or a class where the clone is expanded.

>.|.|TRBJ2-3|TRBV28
TGTGCCAGCGGGGGGTGGCGGCCCATCACAGATACGCAGTATTTT
CASGGWRPITDTQYF
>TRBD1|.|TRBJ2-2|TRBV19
TGTGCCAGTAGACGCTGGGACAGGGGGCAAGACACCGGGGAGCTGTTTTTT
CASRRWDRGQDTGELFF
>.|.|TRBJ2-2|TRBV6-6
TGTGCCAGCCCTACTCGGGGGACTCCGAACACCGGGGAGCTGTTTTTT
CASPTRGTPNTGELFF
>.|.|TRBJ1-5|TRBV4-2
TGTGCCAGCAGCCAAGAGCTGAATCAGCCCCAGCATTTT
CASSQELNQPQHF
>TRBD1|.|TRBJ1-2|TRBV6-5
TGTGCCAGCAGTTCCCCCAGCCGACAGGGGGCGGGCGGCTACACCTTC
CASSSPSRQGAGGYTF
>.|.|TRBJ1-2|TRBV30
TGTGCCTGGAGTGGTTTTGGGGAAGGGAGCTATGGCTACACCTTC
CAWSGFGEGSYGYTF
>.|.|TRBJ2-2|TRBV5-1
TGCGCCAGCCAAATGTTAGCGGACAACACCGGGGAGCTGTTTTTT
CASQMLADNTGELFF
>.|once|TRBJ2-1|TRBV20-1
TGCAGTGCGGGGAACAATGAGCAGTTCTTC
CSAGNNEQFF
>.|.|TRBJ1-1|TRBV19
TGTGCCAGTAGTATTGCCACTGAAGCTTTCTTT
CASSIATEAFF
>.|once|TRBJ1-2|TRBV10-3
TGTGCCATCAGTTCGGGGGGCGCCTATGGCTACACCTTC
CAISSGGAYGYTF
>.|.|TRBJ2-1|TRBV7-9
TGTGCCGTCCCGGGTCGGTCGGGGTCCACAGGGAGCTCCTACAATGAGCAGTTCTTC
CAVPGRSGSTGSSYNEQFF
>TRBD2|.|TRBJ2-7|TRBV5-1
TGCGCCAGCAGCACTGGACTAGCGGGAGGCTACGAGCAGTACTTC
CASSTGLAGGYEQYF
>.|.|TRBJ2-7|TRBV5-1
TGCGCCAGCAGCTTGGTCTCCAGGGCGGGGGAGCAGTACTTC
CASSLVSRAGEQYF
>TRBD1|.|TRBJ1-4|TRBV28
TGTGCCAGCAGTTGGGGACAGGGCGGATATGAAAAACTGTTTTTT
CASSWGQGGYEKLFF
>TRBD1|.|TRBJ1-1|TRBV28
TGTGCCAGCAGCCCCCGGTTAGGGACAGGGAGGTTCGTGAACACTGAAGCTTTCTTT
CASSPRLGTGRFVNTEAFF
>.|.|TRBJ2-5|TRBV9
TGTGCCAGCAGCGTCCGGGACGAAGAGACCCAGTACTTC
CASSVRDEETQYF
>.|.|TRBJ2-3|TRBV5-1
TGCGCCAGCAGCTTGGGGGCGTCCGGGATCAACACAGATACGCAGTATTTT
CASSLGASGINTDTQYF
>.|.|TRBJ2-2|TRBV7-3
TGTGCCAGCAGCTTAGGCAGACCGAACACCGGGGAGCTGTTTTTT
CASSLGRPNTGELFF
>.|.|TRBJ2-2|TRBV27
TGTGCCAGCAGCCCTCAGGGGCTGGACACCGGGGAGCTGTTTTTT
CASSPQGLDTGELFF
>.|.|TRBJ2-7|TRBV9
TGTGCCAGCAGCGCGGAGGTGGACCCGGCCTACGAGCAGTACTTC
CASSAEVDPAYEQYF
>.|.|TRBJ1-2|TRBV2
TGTGCCAGCAGCCCCACTAGAGTCGAGTCGGGCTACACCTTC
CASSPTRVESGYTF
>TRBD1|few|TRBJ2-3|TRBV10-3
TGTGCCATCAGCTTCCCGACAGGGGGCATGGCAGATACGCAGTATTTT
CAISFPTGGMADTQYF
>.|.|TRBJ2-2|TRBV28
TGTGCCAGCAGTTTGGTCACTGGGGGGGAGCTGTTTTTT
CASSLVTGGELFF
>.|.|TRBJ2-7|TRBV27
TGTGCCAGCAGGCCGCTGGGGTTTCGGGGCTACGAGCAGTACTTC
CASRPLGFRGYEQYF
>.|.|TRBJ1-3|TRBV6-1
TGTGCCAGCAGTGAGTCGGGCTCTGGAAACACCATATATTTT
CASSESGSGNTIYF